This TCR beta chain derives from a study of blood T cells in healthy people across ages. Study-wide results and limits: Across the age range, TCR beta diversity per million T cells fell in a roughly linear way.

V was trimmed by 5 bases and J by 5 bases, leaving 10 bases between them. Germline CDR1 is SGHAT and CDR2 is FQNNGV. The CDR3 loop spans 13 amino acids. As regards this clonotype: Its antigen is still unknown.

PCR was performed a second time for about 7 to 11 cycles using a sample-barcoded 5' primer and a J-beta primer mix. TCRdb re-called the 5' RACE reads with MiXCR, one entry per CDR3 protein. In the table there are more than 600,000 distinct CDR3 sequences, just under 25% of which are singletons. This sample also belongs to another study, concerning T cells of mothers and their children.

Source material: blood. This receptor was taken from a boy aged 5-17 years in good health. The chain has TRBV11-2 and TRBJ1-3; D call uncertain. The CDR3 loop is CASSPVRRNTIYF. The CDR3 DNA sequence: TGTGCCAGCAGCCCCGTGAGGAGAAACACCATATATTTT.